One T cell receptor (beta chain) is described in this entry. Per the original data handling: Amplification with reference gene primers provided the estimates of nucleated cell counts. Sequencing used immunoSEQ multiplex PCR; TCRdb keeps in-frame clones, though not all of them. Clonal size and the V and J genes are those of that table, whereas D and trimming came from the DNA. Found here are almost 70,000 clones, 88% of them singletons; the top ten hold 5.5% to 7%. There are 16 residues in the CDR3. V was clipped by 7 bases and J by 4 bases; unmatched bases: 13. Germline V lookup: CDR1 ENHRY, CDR2 SYGVKD. This sample was included in a study of blood T cell repertoires in COVID-19.

The rearrangement uses TRBV10-3 and TRBJ2-3, with TRBD2 matching 8 bases. The sample consisted of peripheral blood. The receptor's source is a woman in her 70s with acute or convalescent COVID-19. CDR3 amino acids: CAIKGVSGSVADTQYF. The CDR3 nucleotides are TGTGCCATCAAGGGGGTAAGCGGGAGTGTTGCAGATACGCAGTATTTT.